These 28 T cell receptor beta chains originate from one sample sequenced in a study of shared clonotypes between healthy human individuals. CD8 cells classed as naive were CD45RO-negative and positively selected for CCR7, excluding terminally differentiated effector memory CD45RA+ cells. The assay was immunoSEQ multiplex PCR, and TCRdb's table has in-frame clones only and misses some. The data show 800,000 to 950,000 clones, 90% to 98% seen once. The sequenced sample consisted of naive CD8+ T cells sorted from blood. Receptors were obtained from a man aged 25 to 40 in good health.

This chain links TRBV28 with TRBJ2-7, with D possibly being TRBD2 (5 bases). Germline loops: CDR1 MDHEN, CDR2 SYDVKM. Trimming removed 6 bases from V and 3 bases from J, with 18 bases in between. The CDR3 totals 15 residues. CDR3 loop: CASRLMGYGGYEQYF. CDR3 nucleotide sequence: TGTGCCAGCAGACTAATGGGGTATGGAGGCTACGAGCAGTACTTC.

This rearrangement joins TRBV29-1 to TRBJ1-2; D call uncertain. Germline V gives CDR1 SQVTM, CDR2 ANQGSEA. The CDR3 covers 13 residues. Trimming pared 7 bases from V and 8 bases from J, leaving 20 bases between. The CDR3 coding sequence is TGCAGCGATAGATCCATGGTAATGGGAGGCTACACCTTC. Its translation is CSDRSMVMGGYTF.

This clone was detected a few times. The chain couples TRBV29-1 to TRBJ2-1, with a possible D match to TRBD2 (6 bases). The CDR3 totals 17 residues. CDR1 SQVTM and CDR2 ANQGSEA come from the germline V gene. V dropped 4 bases and J dropped 0 bases, with 19 bases sitting between them. CDR3 sequence: CSVVWGVTAFSYNEQFF. In DNA form, the CDR3 reads TGCAGCGTTGTATGGGGGGTGACGGCCTTCTCCTACAATGAGCAGTTCTTC.

On this clone itself: Additional DNA sequences in this sample encode the identical CDR3. The chain uses TRBV7-9 and TRBJ2-5; D tentatively fits TRBD1 or TRBD2 (5 bases each). Trimming stripped 2 bases from V and 5 bases from J, with 9 bases between. Germline lookup yields CDR1 SEHNR and CDR2 FQNEAQ (reference sequence). The length of the CDR3 is 13 residues. CDR3 in amino acids: CASSLRGAETQYF. As DNA, the CDR3 is TGTGCCAGCAGCTTACGAGGGGCTGAGACCCAGTACTTC.

This chain joins TRBV27 and TRBJ1-1; tentatively, D is TRBD1 (5 bases). The CDR3 runs 14 residues. Trimming took 4 bases from V and 2 from J, leaving 11 bases between them. CDR1 and CDR2 (germline): MNHEY, SMNVEV (reference sequence). CDR3 sequence reads: CASSSYQGNTEAFF. The CDR3 nucleotides read TGTGCCAGCAGTTCCTACCAGGGAAACACTGAAGCTTTCTTT.

CDR3 DNA: TGTGCCAGCAGCAAATCTTTGACTAGCCTTCCCTACAATGAGCAGTTCTTC. Its translation is CASSKSLTSLPYNEQFF. The rearrangement joins TRBV27 to TRBJ2-1; the match to TRBD2 covers 7 bases. The CDR3 runs 17 residues. The V gene's germline CDR1 is MNHEY and CDR2 SMNVEV (reference sequence). The V and J ends lost 6 bases and 2 bases, in that order; junction bases with no gene match: 13.

The chain recombines TRBV5-5 with TRBJ2-7; D is undetermined. The germline CDR1 and CDR2 sequences are SGHKS and YYEKEE (reference sequence). The CDR3 runs to 14 residues. Deletions cut 5 bases from V and 5 bases from J, with 17 bases between. CDR3 loop: CASSSGSGFDEQYF. DNA for the CDR3: TGTGCCAGCAGTTCCGGGTCCGGCTTCGACGAGCAGTACTTC.

The rearrangement uses TRBV9 and TRBJ2-7; D is possibly TRBD1 (5 bases). V shed 0 bases and J shed 3 bases, with 34 bases lying between them. Germline-derived CDR1 and CDR2 are SGDLS and YYNGEE. CDR3 size: 22 residues. CDR3: CASSVVKGLARLDLPARYEQYF. The CDR3 nucleotides are TGTGCCAGCAGCGTAGTGAAGGGGTTGGCGAGGTTAGACCTACCAGCCCGCTACGAGCAGTACTTC.

CDR3 loop: CASVTLSPTYEQYF. The CDR3 region has the DNA TGCGCCAGCGTGACTTTGAGCCCCACCTACGAGCAGTACTTC. V gene TRBV23-1 combines with J gene TRBJ2-7; D is uncertain. TRBV23-1 is placed among ORFs of uncertain function. The CDR3 is 14 residues long. Between the trimmed V and J ends, which lost 8 bases and 2 bases, there was a span of 16 bases.

This chain links TRBV5-4 with TRBJ2-5; unclear D gene. Germline V gene data show CDR1 as SGHNT and CDR2 as YYREEE (reference sequence). This CDR3 is built from 14 residues. Trimming pared 1 base from V and 3 bases from J, leaving 10 bases between. CDR3 amino acids: CASSLSRVEETQYF. The CDR3 coding sequence is TGTGCCAGCAGCTTGAGTCGGGTTGAAGAGACCCAGTACTTC.

This rearrangement joins TRBV19 to TRBJ2-3; a weak D match, TRBD2 (5 bases). The CDR3 is 12 residues long. V gave up 3 bases and J gave up 5 bases, with 6 bases separating them. Germline assignment: CDR1 LNHDA and CDR2 SQIVND (reference sequence). In DNA form, the CDR3 reads TGTGCCAGTAGTATTCGGGGAGATACGCAGTATTTT. Its protein product is CASSIRGDTQYF.

This clone was seen only once. The rearrangement links TRBV7-6 to TRBJ2-7; D uncertain. Per germline, CDR1 SGHVS and CDR2 FNYEAQ. The CDR3 has 14 amino acids. The V end was cut by 5 bases, the J end by 2 bases, with 13 bases between. The DNA for the CDR3 is TGTGCCAGCAGCCAACTTGGGCTGACCTACGAGCAGTACTTC. It codes for CASSQLGLTYEQYF. Based on the CDR3 plus reference TRBV7-6 and TRBJ2-7, the full variable domain is GAGVSQSPRYKVTKRGQDVALRCDPISGHVSLYWYRQALGQGPEFLTYFNYEAQQDKSGLPNDRFSAERPEGSISTLTIQRTEQRDSAMYRCASSQLGLTYEQYFGPGTRLTVT.

The chain is built from TRBV5-4 and TRBJ2-7, with 10 bases identical to TRBD2. The CDR3 spans 14 residues. Germline V gene sequence: CDR1 SGHNT, CDR2 YYREEE (reference sequence). Losses at the gene ends were 4 bases for V and 3 bases for J; bases not matched to a gene: 4. The CDR3 loop reads CASSVSGRSYEQYF. CDR3 in DNA: TGTGCCAGCAGCGTTAGCGGGAGGAGCTACGAGCAGTACTTC.

A word on this clone: Its ends do not fully match the called genes, so a read error is possible. This chain's CDR3 is CASRLGETQYF. The CDR3 DNA reads TGTGCCAGCAGGTTAGGGGAGACCCAGTACTTC. The chain joins TRBV11-2 to TRBJ2-5; D gene ambiguous. This CDR3 is 11 amino acids long. Looked up from germline, CDR1 is SGHAT and CDR2 is FQNNGV.

V is TRBV27 and J is TRBJ2-7; 13 bases map to TRBD2. Trimming cost V 5 bases and J 2 bases; bases outside gene matches: 6. From germline, CDR1 is MNHEY and CDR2 SMNVEV (reference sequence). The CDR3 consists of 16 residues. This chain's CDR3 is CASSLIGTSGAYEQYF. The CDR3 region has the DNA TGTGCCAGCAGTCTTATCGGGACTAGCGGGGCCTACGAGCAGTACTTC.

A single count supports this clone. The chain employs TRBV27 and TRBJ2-5; D is ambiguous. The CDR3 loop spans 14 amino acids. Trimming stripped 6 bases from V and 6 bases from J, with 17 bases between. CDR1 is MNHEY, CDR2 SMNVEV, per germline (reference sequence). The CDR3 DNA sequence: TGTGCCAGCAGCAACTCTCGGACCTTTCAGACCCAGTACTTC. It encodes CASSNSRTFQTQYF.

The genes are TRBV2 and TRBJ1-1, with 8 bases matching TRBD1. Germline trimming cut 3 bases from V and 4 bases from J; bases unmatched to any gene: 1. Germline lookup yields CDR1 SNHLY and CDR2 FYNNEI. The CDR3 is 13 residues long. CDR3 amino acids: CASSDRGPTEAFF. The CDR3 DNA reads TGTGCCAGCAGTGACAGGGGGCCCACTGAAGCTTTCTTT.

The chain recombines TRBV6-5 with TRBJ1-3; 9 positions match TRBD1. The length of the CDR3 is 16 residues. CDR1 is MNHEY and CDR2 is SVGAGI in the germline V gene. The V segment lost 0 bases and the J segment 4 bases; nucleotides outside the gene matches: 4. The CDR3 bases are TGTGCCAGCAGTTACTCGATTGGGACAGGGGGAAACACCATATATTTT. This codes for CASSYSIGTGGNTIYF.

J is TRBJ1-2 and V is TRBV5-6, with 8 bases aligning to TRBD1. V shed 4 bases, J shed 7 bases, and the junction held 12 bases outside the gene matches. Germline V gene data show CDR1 as SGHDT and CDR2 as YYEEEE. CDR3 length: 15 amino acids. The chain's CDR3 is CASSPTLTGESGYTF. The CDR3, as DNA: TGTGCCAGCAGCCCAACCCTGACAGGGGAGAGTGGCTACACCTTC.

The chain has TRBV27 and TRBJ2-1, with TRBD2 matching 8 bases. The CDR3 spans 15 residues. Germline V gene lookup returns CDR1 MNHEY and CDR2 SMNVEV (reference sequence). The V segment lost 3 bases and the J segment 5 bases; nucleotides outside the gene matches: 6. CDR3 region: CASSFRTSSHNEQFF. The CDR3 nucleotides are TGTGCCAGCAGTTTTAGGACTAGCAGCCACAATGAGCAGTTCTTC.

This chain joins TRBV6-5 and TRBJ2-5; 8 nucleotides match TRBD1. The CDR3 loop spans 16 amino acids. After removal of 0 bases from V and 5 bases from J, the junction contained 8 bases not matched to a gene. Germline V gene lookup returns CDR1 MNHEY and CDR2 SVGAGI. The DNA of the CDR3 is TGTGCCAGCAGTTACTCGACAGGGGAGAAGGGGGAGACCCAGTACTTC. Protein product: CASSYSTGEKGETQYF.

The CDR3 protein is CASSPSPLAGDVNEQFF. As DNA, the CDR3 is TGTGCCAGCAGCCCCTCCCCGCTAGCGGGAGACGTGAATGAGCAGTTCTTC. J is TRBJ2-1 and V is TRBV5-4; 10 positions agree with TRBD2. J gave up 7 bases and V 4 bases, and 14 bases lay outside the gene matches. Germline V CDR1 and CDR2: SGHNT, YYREEE (reference sequence). This CDR3 contains 17 residues.

CDR3 sequence reads: CASSEGRQLFF. The CDR3 nucleotides read TGCGCCAGCAGTGAGGGACGTCAACTGTTTTTT. The rearrangement joins TRBV10-2 to TRBJ1-4, with D unclear. CDR3 length equals 11 residues. V lost 2 bases, J lost 12 bases, and 7 bases lay in between. CDR1 is WSHSY, CDR2 SAAADI, per germline.

The chain uses TRBV19 and TRBJ2-1; D tentatively reads TRBD1 or TRBD2 (5 bases each). The CDR3 spans 15 residues. CDR1 is LNHDA, CDR2 SQIVND, per germline (reference sequence). V was pared by 4 bases and J by 2 bases, with 12 bases between. The CDR3 protein is CASSTRVGPYNEQFF. The CDR3, as DNA: TGTGCCAGTAGTACTAGAGTGGGACCCTACAATGAGCAGTTCTTC.

A word on this clone: Other DNA sequences of this sample code for an identical CDR3. The rearrangement links TRBV9 to TRBJ1-2; unclear D gene. From germline, CDR1 is SGDLS and CDR2 YYNGEE. The V gene lost 6 bases and the J gene lost 8 bases, with 8 bases spanning the gap. The CDR3 is 10 amino acids. CDR3 DNA: TGTGCCAGCAAGTCGTACGGCTACACCTTC. Its protein product is CASKSYGYTF.

The rearrangement uses TRBV28 and TRBJ2-1; 12 bases are a match to TRBD2. Trimming took 0 bases from V and 7 from J; bases not matched to a gene: 4. The germline V gene has CDR1 MDHEN and CDR2 SYDVKM. The CDR3 has 16 residues. CDR3 sequence: CASSLWATSGRNEQFF. The CDR3 DNA sequence: TGTGCCAGCAGTTTATGGGCGACTAGCGGGAGAAATGAGCAGTTCTTC.

This rearrangement joins TRBV5-4 to TRBJ2-7; a weak D match, TRBD2 (6 bases). The CDR3 is 14 amino acids. Germline V lookup: CDR1 SGHNT, CDR2 YYREEE (reference sequence). The V end was cut by 0 bases, the J end by 2 bases, with 9 bases between. CDR3 protein: CASSLGDSTYEQYF. CDR3 in DNA: TGTGCCAGCAGCTTGGGGGACTCTACCTACGAGCAGTACTTC. Combining the CDR3 with reference TRBV5-4 and TRBJ2-7 gives the whole variable domain ETGVTQSPTHLIKTRGQQVTLRCSSQSGHNTVSWYQQALGQGPQFIFQYYREEENGRGNFPPRFSGLQFPNYSSELNVNALELDDSALYLCASSLGDSTYEQYFGPGTRLTVT.

The V gene is TRBV7-9, the J gene TRBJ2-5; D gene unclear. The CDR3 extends over 15 amino acids. The germline gives CDR1 SEHNR, CDR2 FQNEAQ (reference sequence). The V end lost 1 base, the J end lost 5 bases, and 14 bases lay between the germline ends. CDR3 in amino acids: CASSLVSSIVETQYF. CDR3 nucleotide sequence: TGTGCCAGCAGCTTAGTTAGCAGCATCGTGGAGACCCAGTACTTC.